This T cell receptor (beta chain) appears in the sequencing data of a study of CD8+ T cells in alopecia areata. Whole-study results and caveats: During tofacitinib treatment, many expanded lesional clones remained in scalp and blood.

The treatment was: oral pan-JAK inhibitor, 5-10 mg twice daily. Researchers gathered lesional scalp punch biopsies and peripheral blood from patients with alopecia areata. RNA was isolated and reverse transcribed to cDNA, the sequencing template. TCRdb's table, derived via immunoSEQ multiplex PCR, lists solely in-frame clones and lacks some. The table shows 150,000 to 200,000 clones, with approximately 59% occurring only once. A single count supports this clone. Its antigen remains unidentified. Germline CDR1 and CDR2: MNHEY and SMNVEV (reference sequence). V was pared by 0 bases and J by 3 bases, with 11 bases between. This CDR3 comprises 16 residues.

The sequences come from CD4+ T cells sorted from blood, collected at approximately week 61, from a patient treated with tofacitinib. The origin of this receptor is a human donor with alopecia areata. This chain joins TRBV27 and TRBJ2-2; D is undetermined. The CDR3 loop is CASSLSKGMDTGELFF. CDR3 coding DNA: TGTGCCAGCAGTTTATCGAAGGGCATGGACACCGGGGAGCTGTTTTTT.